These 2 T cell receptor beta chains share one sample of origin, sequenced in a study of shared T cell receptors in the human thymus. Clones were read by immunoSEQ multiplex PCR, and TCRdb kept only the in-frame ones, dropping some. The repertoire holds 720,000 or so clones, with 80% to 90% as singletons. Another study also made use of these data, one on human thymus T cells.

Input material: thymocytes. The receptors derive from a girl in the first two years of life with a congenital heart defect.

The chain carries TRBV19 and TRBJ1-5; 10 bases are shared with TRBD1. In germline, CDR1 is LNHDA, CDR2 SQIVND (reference sequence). The CDR3 covers 18 residues. Unmatched junction bases numbered 16, after V lost 5 bases and J lost 6 bases. CDR3 coding DNA: TGTGCCAGTAGTGTGGGACAGGGGCGAAATAAAGGATTTCAGCCCCAGCATTTT. Translated: CASSVGQGRNKGFQPQHF.

For the CDR3, the DNA is TGTGCCAGCAGACGAATGGGGGGACAGGGGATGTCCTACGAGCAGTACTTC. Protein product: CASRRMGGQGMSYEQYF. V usage is TRBV7-2 and J usage is TRBJ2-7; 10 nucleotides match TRBD1. Germline V gene lookup returns CDR1 SGHTA and CDR2 FQGNSA. The CDR3 sequence is 17 residues long. V lost 6 bases to trimming and J lost 1 base; unmatched junction nucleotides: 12.